The 17 T cell receptor beta chains given below trace back to one sample, sequenced in a study of CD8+ T cells in alopecia areata. RNA, once extracted, was reverse transcribed into cDNA for use as the sequencing template. Measured with immunoSEQ multiplex PCR; TCRdb has only the in-frame clones, and not every one. The sample lists approximately 120,000 clones, roughly 50% occurring once. Sequencing was performed on NKG2D-low CD8+ T cells sorted from blood. Receptors were obtained from a human donor with alopecia areata.

This CDR3 is CSVERTEAFF. As DNA, the CDR3 is TGCAGCGTTGAGCGGACTGAAGCTTTCTTT. The J gene is TRBJ1-1, the V gene TRBV29-1; D unresolved. This CDR3 has 10 residues. V was clipped by 3 bases and J by 5 bases, with 4 bases between them. The germline V gene has CDR1 SQVTM and CDR2 ANQGSEA.

The chain couples TRBV29-1 to TRBJ2-5; D not resolved. The CDR3 length is 13 residues. Between the trimmed V and J ends, which lost 1 base and 3 bases, there was a span of 9 bases. The germline CDR1 and CDR2 sequences are SQVTM and ANQGSEA. CDR3 nucleotide sequence: TGCAGCGTTGAAGGGTTCACCAAAGAGACCCAGTACTTC. It is translated as CSVEGFTKETQYF.

This clone was recorded only once. J is TRBJ2-3 and V is TRBV27, with TRBD1 as a possible D gene (5 bases). The CDR3 runs 14 residues. V lost 3 bases and J lost 5, with 12 bases in between. Germline CDR1 MNHEY, CDR2 SMNVEV (reference sequence). CDR3 nucleotides: TGTGCCAGCAGTTTCGCGCAGGGCGGAGATACGCAGTATTTT. Its translation: CASSFAQGGDTQYF.

The rearrangement joins TRBV6-5 to TRBJ1-6; 7 bases are a match to TRBD1. This CDR3 contains 14 residues. V was clipped by 8 bases and J by 6 bases; unmatched bases: 7. The germline gives CDR1 MNHEY, CDR2 SVGAGI. The CDR3 sequence is CASSGYRGNSPLHF. The DNA for the CDR3 is TGTGCCAGCTCGGGGTACAGGGGTAATTCACCCCTCCACTTT.

This clone was counted between two and nine times. Other DNA sequences within the sample encode an identical CDR3. This chain joins TRBV29-1 and TRBJ2-7, with a possible D match to TRBD1 (5 bases). Trimming left V 0 bases short and J 3 bases short, with 6 bases between. Germline V gene data show CDR1 as SQVTM and CDR2 as ANQGSEA. The CDR3 runs to 12 residues. The CDR3 protein is CSVEDRGYEQYF. The CDR3 bases are TGCAGCGTTGAAGATAGGGGCTACGAGCAGTACTTC.

This clone showed up just a few times. The chain combines TRBV23-1 with TRBJ1-5; perhaps TRBD1 as D (5 bases). TRBV23-1 is identified as an open reading frame with a role that is uncertain. Deletions cut 4 bases from V and 3 bases from J, with 22 bases between. This CDR3 region has 18 residues. DNA for the CDR3: TGCGCCAGCAGTCCTTGTGGGACGGACGGAAATACCAATCAGCCCCAGCATTTT. It yields the protein CASSPCGTDGNTNQPQHF.

In this sample, this clone turned up a few times. The CDR3 protein is CASSDPSGLAGDEQFF. CDR3 sequence (DNA): TGTGCCAGCAGCGACCCATCGGGACTAGCGGGAGATGAGCAGTTCTTC. The genes are TRBV21-1 and TRBJ2-1; the D segment call TRBD2 is taken from the table without a DNA check. TRBV21-1 counts as a pseudogene. The CDR3 is 16 residues long.

This clone showed up just a few times. The V and J genes are TRBV18 and TRBJ2-7; TRBD1 matches 11 bases. The CDR3 sequence is 15 residues long. V lost 6 bases, J lost 3 bases, and 7 bases stayed unmatched. CDR1 and CDR2 from the germline V gene are KGHSH and LQKENI. The CDR3: CASSSKDRGLYEQYF. CDR3 sequence (DNA): TGTGCCAGCTCGTCTAAGGACAGGGGGCTCTACGAGCAGTACTTC.

The gene calls are TRBV29-1 and TRBJ1-2; tentative D call: TRBD1 (5 bases). Germline V lookup: CDR1 SQVTM, CDR2 ANQGSEA. V dropped 3 bases and J dropped 1 base, with 9 bases sitting between them. The CDR3 is made up of 13 amino acids. CDR3 loop: CSVDSRGNYGYTF. The CDR3 DNA follows: TGCAGCGTTGATTCGAGGGGTAACTATGGCTACACCTTC.

This clone was observed once. The genes are TRBV30 and TRBJ1-2; D is unclear. This CDR3 is built from 12 residues. CDR1 is GTSNPN, CDR2 SVGIG, per germline (reference sequence). V lost 1 base, J lost 8 bases, and 11 bases lay in between. The CDR3 coding sequence is TGTGCCTGGAGTGCCCCGGATGGAGGCTACACCTTC. It codes for CAWSAPDGGYTF.

This clone was picked up a small number of times. DNA for the CDR3: TGCAGCGTTGAAGCAGACAGCTCCTACGAGCAGTACTTC. Protein: CSVEADSSYEQYF. V is TRBV29-1 and J is TRBJ2-7; possibly TRBD1 for D (5 bases). Trimming shortened V by 1 base and J by 0 bases, and 7 bases separated the two germline ends. The CDR3 is 13 amino acids. Germline V gene lookup returns CDR1 SQVTM and CDR2 ANQGSEA.

The rearrangement links TRBV11-2 to TRBJ2-1; 7 bases fit TRBD1. The CDR3 extends over 12 amino acids. V lost 5 bases and J lost 10; bases outside the gene matches: 5. Germline CDR1 SGHAT, CDR2 FQNNGV. CDR3 sequence (DNA): TGTGCCAGCAGCAAACAGGGGAACGAGCAGTTCTTC. This sequence encodes CASSKQGNEQFF.

This clone was seen only once. V and J are TRBV5-1 and TRBJ1-5; D not resolved. Trimming removed 4 bases at V and 5 bases at J, with 13 bases between. The germline CDR1 and CDR2 sequences are SGHRS and YFSETQ. This CDR3 region has 14 residues. The CDR3 DNA reads as TGCGCCAGCAGCCCGGATTCGAATGATCAGCCCCAGCATTTT. It specifies CASSPDSNDQPQHF.

The V call is TRBV9, the J call TRBJ2-6; no definite D call. The CDR3 is 16 amino acids. Trimming removed 4 bases at V and 0 bases at J, with 11 bases between. Germline CDR1 SGDLS, CDR2 YYNGEE. The CDR3: CASSTSRASGANVLTF. CDR3 bases: TGTGCCAGCAGCACCTCTAGAGCCTCTGGGGCCAACGTCCTGACTTTC.

This clone was seen more than once but under ten times. The chain is built from TRBV27 and TRBJ2-2, with D hard to call. The ends were cut back, 3 bases at V and 2 bases at J, with 1 base in the middle. Germline V gene sequence: CDR1 MNHEY, CDR2 SMNVEV (reference sequence). The CDR3 runs 12 residues. The CDR3 bases are TGTGCCAGCAGTTTTAACACCGGGGAGCTGTTTTTT. Protein product: CASSFNTGELFF.

The chain links TRBV29-1 to TRBJ2-7; perhaps TRBD1 as D (6 bases). Looked up from germline, CDR1 is SQVTM and CDR2 is ANQGSEA. The CDR3 extends over 13 amino acids. The germline V and J ends were trimmed by 1 base and 0 bases, with 7 bases remaining between them. CDR3 sequence (DNA): TGCAGCGTTGAAGGGGACAACTCCTACGAGCAGTACTTC. This translates into CSVEGDNSYEQYF.

CDR3 protein: CASSFGPGVYEQYF. The CDR3 nucleotides are TGTGCCAGCAGCTTCGGGCCCGGGGTCTACGAGCAGTACTTC. V and J are TRBV11-2 and TRBJ2-7, with a weak D call TRBD2 (5 bases). Trimming removed 3 bases from V and 3 bases from J, with 12 bases in between. Looked up from germline, CDR1 is SGHAT and CDR2 is FQNNGV. The length of the CDR3 is 14 residues.